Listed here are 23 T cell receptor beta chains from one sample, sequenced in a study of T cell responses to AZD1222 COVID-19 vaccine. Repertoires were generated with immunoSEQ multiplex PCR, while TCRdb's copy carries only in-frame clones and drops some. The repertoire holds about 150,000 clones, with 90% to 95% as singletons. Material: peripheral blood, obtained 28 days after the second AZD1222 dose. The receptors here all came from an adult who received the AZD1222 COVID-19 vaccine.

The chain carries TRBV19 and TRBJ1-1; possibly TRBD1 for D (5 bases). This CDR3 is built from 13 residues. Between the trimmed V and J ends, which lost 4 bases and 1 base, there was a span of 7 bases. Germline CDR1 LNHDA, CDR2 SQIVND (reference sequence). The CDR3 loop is CASSTTANTEAFF. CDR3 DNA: TGTGCCAGTAGTACGACAGCGAACACTGAAGCTTTCTTT.

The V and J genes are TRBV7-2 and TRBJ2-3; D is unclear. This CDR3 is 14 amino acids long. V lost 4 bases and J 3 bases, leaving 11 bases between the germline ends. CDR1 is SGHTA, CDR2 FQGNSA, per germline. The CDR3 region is CASSSRTGTDTQYF. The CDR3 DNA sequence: TGTGCCAGCAGCTCAAGGACCGGAACAGATACGCAGTATTTT.

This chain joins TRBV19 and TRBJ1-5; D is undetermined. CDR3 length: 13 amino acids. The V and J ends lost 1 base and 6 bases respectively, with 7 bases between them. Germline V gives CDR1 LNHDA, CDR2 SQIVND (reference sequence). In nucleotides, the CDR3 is TGTGCCAGTAGTATAGGGGTGAGTCAGCCCCAGCATTTT. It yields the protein CASSIGVSQPQHF.

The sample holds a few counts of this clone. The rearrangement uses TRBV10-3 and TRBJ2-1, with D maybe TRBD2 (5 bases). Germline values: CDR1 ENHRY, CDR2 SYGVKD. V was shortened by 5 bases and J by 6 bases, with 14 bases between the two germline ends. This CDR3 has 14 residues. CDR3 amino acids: CAISTRETGNEQFF. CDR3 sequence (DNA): TGTGCCATCAGTACCCGGGAAACTGGCAATGAGCAGTTCTTC.

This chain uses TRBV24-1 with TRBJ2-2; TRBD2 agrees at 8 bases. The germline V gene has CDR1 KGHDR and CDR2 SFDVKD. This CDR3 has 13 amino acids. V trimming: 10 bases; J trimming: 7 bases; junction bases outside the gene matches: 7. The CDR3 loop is CATDGGVDGELFF. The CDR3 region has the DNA TGTGCCACTGACGGGGGGGTCGACGGGGAGCTGTTTTTT.

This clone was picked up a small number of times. The CDR3 region has the DNA TGTGCCAGTAGTACTCCAGGGGTCCAAGAGACCCAGTACTTC. Translation: CASSTPGVQETQYF. The rearrangement uses TRBV19 and TRBJ2-5; D is perhaps TRBD1 (6 bases). The ends were cut back, 4 bases at V and 1 base at J, with 10 bases in the middle. In germline, CDR1 is LNHDA, CDR2 SQIVND (reference sequence). CDR3 size: 14 residues.

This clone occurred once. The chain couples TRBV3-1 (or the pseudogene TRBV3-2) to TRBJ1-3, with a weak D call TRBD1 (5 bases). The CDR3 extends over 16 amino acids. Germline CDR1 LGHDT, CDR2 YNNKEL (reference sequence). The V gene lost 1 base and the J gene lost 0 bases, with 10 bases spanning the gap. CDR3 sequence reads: CASSQARGSSGNTIYF. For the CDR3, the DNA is TGTGCCAGCAGCCAAGCCCGGGGGAGCTCTGGAAACACCATATATTTT.

Written as DNA, the CDR3 is TGCGCCAGCAGCTTACAAGGGTCTCCTGCGATATATTTT. Protein: CASSLQGSPAIYF. The J gene is TRBJ1-3, the V gene TRBV5-1; D unresolved. The length of the CDR3 is 13 residues. The germline V and J ends were trimmed by 2 bases and 13 bases, with 16 bases remaining between them. Per germline, CDR1 SGHRS and CDR2 YFSETQ.

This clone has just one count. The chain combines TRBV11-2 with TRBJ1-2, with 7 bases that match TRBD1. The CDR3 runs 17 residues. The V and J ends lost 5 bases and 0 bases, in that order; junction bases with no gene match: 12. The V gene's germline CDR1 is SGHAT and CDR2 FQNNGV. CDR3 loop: CASSATGRGGTNYGYTF. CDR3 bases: TGTGCCAGCAGCGCCACCGGCAGGGGGGGGACTAACTATGGCTACACCTTC.

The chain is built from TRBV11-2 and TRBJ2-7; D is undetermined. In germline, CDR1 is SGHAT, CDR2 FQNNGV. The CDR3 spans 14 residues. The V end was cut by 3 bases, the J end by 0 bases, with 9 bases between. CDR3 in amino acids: CASSFGYDSYEQYF. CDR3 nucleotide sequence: TGTGCCAGCAGCTTTGGATATGACTCCTACGAGCAGTACTTC.

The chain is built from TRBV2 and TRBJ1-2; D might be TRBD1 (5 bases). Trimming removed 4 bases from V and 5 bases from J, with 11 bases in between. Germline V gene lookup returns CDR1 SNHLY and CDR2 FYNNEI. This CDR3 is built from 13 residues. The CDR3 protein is CASSAGTAYGYTF. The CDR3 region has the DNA TGTGCCAGCAGTGCCGGGACTGCATATGGCTACACCTTC. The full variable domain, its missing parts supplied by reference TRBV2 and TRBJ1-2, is EPEVTQTPSHQVTQMGQEVILRCVPISNHLYFYWYRQILGQKVEFLVSFYNNEISEKSEIFDDQFSVERPDGSNFTLKIRSTKLEDSAMYFCASSAGTAYGYTFGSGTRLTVV.

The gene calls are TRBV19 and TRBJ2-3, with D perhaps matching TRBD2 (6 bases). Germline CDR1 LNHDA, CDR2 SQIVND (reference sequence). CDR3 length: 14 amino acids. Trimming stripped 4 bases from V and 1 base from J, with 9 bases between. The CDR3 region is CASSTGVRTDTQYF. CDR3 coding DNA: TGTGCCAGTAGTACGGGAGTACGCACAGATACGCAGTATTTT.

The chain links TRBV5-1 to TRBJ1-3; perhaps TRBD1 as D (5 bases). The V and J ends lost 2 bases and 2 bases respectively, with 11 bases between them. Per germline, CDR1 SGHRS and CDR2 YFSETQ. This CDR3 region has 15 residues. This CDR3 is CASSLSTGAGNTIYF. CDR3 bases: TGCGCCAGCAGCTTATCCACAGGTGCTGGAAACACCATATATTTT.

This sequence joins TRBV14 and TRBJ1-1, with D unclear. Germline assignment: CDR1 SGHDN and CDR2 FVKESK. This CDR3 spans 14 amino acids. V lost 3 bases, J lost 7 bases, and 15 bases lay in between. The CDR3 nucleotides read TGTGCCAGCAGCCAGATGGGCGTGGGGATTGAAGCTTTCTTT. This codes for CASSQMGVGIEAFF.

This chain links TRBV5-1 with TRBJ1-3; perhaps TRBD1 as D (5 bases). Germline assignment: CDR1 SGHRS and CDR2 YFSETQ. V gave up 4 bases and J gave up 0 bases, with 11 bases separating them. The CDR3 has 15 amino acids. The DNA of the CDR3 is TGCGCCAGCAGCGCTACAGGCCTCTCTGGAAACACCATATATTTT. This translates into CASSATGLSGNTIYF.

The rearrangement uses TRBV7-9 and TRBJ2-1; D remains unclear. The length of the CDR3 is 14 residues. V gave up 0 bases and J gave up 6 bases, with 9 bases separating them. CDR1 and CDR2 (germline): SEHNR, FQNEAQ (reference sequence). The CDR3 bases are TGTGCCAGCAGCTTAGCCTCCACGATCAATGAGCAGTTCTTC. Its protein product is CASSLASTINEQFF.

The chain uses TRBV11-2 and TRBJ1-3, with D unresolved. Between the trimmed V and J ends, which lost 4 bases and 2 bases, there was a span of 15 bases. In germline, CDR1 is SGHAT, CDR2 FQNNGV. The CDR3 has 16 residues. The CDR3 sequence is CASSSIAGRAGNTIYF. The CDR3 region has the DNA TGTGCCAGCAGCTCCATCGCTGGGAGGGCTGGAAACACCATATATTTT.

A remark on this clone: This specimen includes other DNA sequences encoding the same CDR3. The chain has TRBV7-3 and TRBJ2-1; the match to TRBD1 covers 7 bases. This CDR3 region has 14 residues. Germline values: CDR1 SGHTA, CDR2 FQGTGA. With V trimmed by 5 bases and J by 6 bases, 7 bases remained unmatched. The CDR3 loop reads CASSPTTGTNEQFF. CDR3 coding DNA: TGTGCCAGCAGCCCCACGACAGGGACCAATGAGCAGTTCTTC.

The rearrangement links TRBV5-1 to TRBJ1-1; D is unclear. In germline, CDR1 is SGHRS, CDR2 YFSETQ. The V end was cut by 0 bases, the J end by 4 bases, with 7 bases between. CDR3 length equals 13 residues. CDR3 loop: CASSLGEGTEAFF. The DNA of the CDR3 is TGCGCCAGCAGCTTGGGAGAGGGCACTGAAGCTTTCTTT.

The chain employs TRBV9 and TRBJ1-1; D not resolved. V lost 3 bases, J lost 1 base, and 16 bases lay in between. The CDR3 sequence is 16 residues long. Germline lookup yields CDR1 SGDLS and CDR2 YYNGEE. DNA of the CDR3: TGTGCCAGCAGCGCGAATACAGCCCTTAAGAACACTGAAGCTTTCTTT. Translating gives CASSANTALKNTEAFF. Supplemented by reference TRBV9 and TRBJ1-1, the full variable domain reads DSGVTQTPKHLITATGQRVTLRCSPRSGDLSVYWYQQSLDQGLQFLIQYYNGEERAKGNILERFSAQQFPDLHSELNLSSLELGDSALYFCASSANTALKNTEAFFGQGTRLTVV.

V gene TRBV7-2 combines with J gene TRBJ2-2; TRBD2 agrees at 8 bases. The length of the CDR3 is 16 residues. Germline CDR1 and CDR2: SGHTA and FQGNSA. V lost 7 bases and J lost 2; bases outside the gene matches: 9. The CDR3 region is CASTLGAGGNTGELFF. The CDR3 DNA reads TGTGCCAGCACCCTAGGGGCGGGGGGAAACACCGGGGAGCTGTTTTTT.

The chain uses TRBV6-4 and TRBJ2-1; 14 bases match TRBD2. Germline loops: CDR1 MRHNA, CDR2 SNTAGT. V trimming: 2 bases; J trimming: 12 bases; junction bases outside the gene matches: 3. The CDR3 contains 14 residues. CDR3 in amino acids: CASSDGTSGSRQFF. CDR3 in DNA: TGTGCCAGCAGTGACGGGACTAGCGGGAGCCGGCAGTTCTTC.

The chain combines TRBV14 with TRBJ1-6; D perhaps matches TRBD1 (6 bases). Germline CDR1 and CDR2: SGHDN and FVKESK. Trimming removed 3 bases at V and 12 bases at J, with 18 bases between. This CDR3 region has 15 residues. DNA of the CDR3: TGTGCCAGCAGCCAGAGGACAGTGTTAGAGGGACCCCTCCACTTT. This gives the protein CASSQRTVLEGPLHF.